This TCR beta chain was sequenced in a study of blood T cell repertoires in COVID-19. Overall study: PBMCs, B-cell-depleted T cells, or T cells provided the cDNA or gDNA that made up the material.

In germline, CDR1 is SGHDT, CDR2 YYEEEE. The CDR3 length is 15 residues. V lost 0 bases and J lost 6, with 16 bases in between. This clone was counted a single time. Per the original methods: For nucleated cells, counts were estimated from reference gene primer amplification. Assay used: immunoSEQ multiplex PCR; TCRdb lists only in-frame clones, some missing. V and J calls and clone size are as listed in that table; D and trimming were resolved from the DNA. The top ten hold roughly 2.5% of the sample, which has around 75,000 clones, 85% to 90% seen once. The chain uses TRBV5-6 and TRBJ2-7; the D gene is possibly TRBD2 (5 bases). This sequence was found in a human donor in a cohort sampled during active COVID-19. Specimen: peripheral blood. The CDR3 sequence: CASSLAPGGDREQYF. The CDR3, as DNA: TGTGCCAGCAGCTTGGCCCCCGGAGGAGACCGCGAGCAGTACTTC.